This TCR beta chain derives from a study of graft-versus-host responses after intestinal transplantation. Across the study: Every one of the recipients received anti-thymocyte globulin induction and afterwards took tacrolimus and steroids for roughly 3 years. Study-level results: Recipient-marrow GvH clones were detected, some having first appeared in ileum or blood. Peak circulating GvH clone levels tracked with early post-transplant HvG declines.

Profiled with immunoSEQ multiplex PCR; TCRdb holds only in-frame clones, not every one. The sample lists some 100,000 clones, over 75% occurring once. This CDR3 has 16 residues. Germline V gives CDR1 LGHNA, CDR2 YNFKEQ. V was pared by 1 base and J by 4 bases, with 16 bases between. Notes on this clone: What it binds is not known.

The rearrangement joins TRBV4-2 to TRBJ1-1; maybe TRBD1 (5 bases). The source was unstimulated CD4+ T cells sorted from spleen or lymph node cells, collected before transplant. This TCR was recovered from a human donor who was the organ donor for an intestinal transplant. Here the CDR3 reads CASSQVGGFEFTEAFF. In DNA, the CDR3 is TGTGCCAGCAGCCAAGTTGGGGGGTTTGAGTTCACTGAAGCTTTCTTT.